This TCR beta chain was sequenced for a study of cytomegalovirus exposure and HLA in healthy donors. Study-wide results and caveats: Most TCR sequences were seen very rarely across donors, but some public TCRs occurred in many. As a later analysis showed, a missense DCLRE1C variant was linked to trimming of TCR beta V- and J-genes. When the data were analyzed later, several of the most significant clusters appeared to be linked to common viral pathogens.

13 Jbeta primers and 60 Vbeta primers were used for the PCR. Data came from immunoSEQ multiplex PCR; TCRdb stores just in-frame clones and leaves some out. This sample has 160,000 or so clones, with around 88% found just once. Worth noting for this clone: The antigen remains unidentified.

Sample: PBMCs. The sequence came from a woman under 30 in good health and CMV-seronegative.

The CDR3 region is CAASSTGGANEQFF. The CDR3 coding sequence is TGTGCCGCCTCATCGACAGGGGGTGCCAATGAGCAGTTCTTC. The chain joins TRBV27 to TRBJ2-1; TRBD1 matches 9 bases. Trimming at V came to 11 bases and at J to 6 bases, leaving 11 bases not matched to a gene. This CDR3 contains 14 residues. Per germline, CDR1 MNHEY and CDR2 SMNVEV (reference sequence).